What follows is one T cell receptor beta chain and its context. Its target is not known. The data derive from a study of radiation and T cells in renal cell carcinoma. The CDR3 runs to 14 residues. The germline CDR1 and CDR2 sequences are MGHRA and YSYEKL. V lost 0 bases and J lost 9, with 15 bases in between. Study outcomes and limitations: Top tumor clonotypes rose in blood 2 weeks post-radiation, then contracted.

Time point indicated: blood 2 weeks post-SBRT. Treatment specified: 15 Gy SBRT to primary tumor, nephrectomy 4 weeks later. Profiled with immunoSEQ multiplex PCR; TCRdb holds only in-frame clones, not every one. The sample shows under 150,000 clones, around four fifths of them seen only once. V and J are TRBV4-1 and TRBJ2-7, with D perhaps matching TRBD2 (5 bases). This TCR came from a woman in her fifties or sixties with renal cell carcinoma. This material consisted of blood, taken from a patient whose treatment included radiotherapy and nephrectomy. CDR3 in DNA: TGCGCCAGCAGCCAAGATTCTCCTAGCCATACGCAGTACTTC. This translates into CASSQDSPSHTQYF.